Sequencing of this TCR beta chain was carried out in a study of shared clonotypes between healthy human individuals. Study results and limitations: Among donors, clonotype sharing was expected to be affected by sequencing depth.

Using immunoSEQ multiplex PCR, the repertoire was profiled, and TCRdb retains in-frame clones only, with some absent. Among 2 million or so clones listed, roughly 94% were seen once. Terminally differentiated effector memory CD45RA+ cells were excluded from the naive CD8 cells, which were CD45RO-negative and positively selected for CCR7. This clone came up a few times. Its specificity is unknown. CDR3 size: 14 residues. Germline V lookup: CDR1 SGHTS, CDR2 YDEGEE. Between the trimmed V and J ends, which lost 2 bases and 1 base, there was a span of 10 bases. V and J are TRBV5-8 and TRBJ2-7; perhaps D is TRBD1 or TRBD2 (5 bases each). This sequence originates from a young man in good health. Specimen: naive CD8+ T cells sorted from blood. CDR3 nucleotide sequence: TGTGCCAGCAGCTTACCGGGACGGTCCTACGAGCAGTACTTC. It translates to CASSLPGRSYEQYF.